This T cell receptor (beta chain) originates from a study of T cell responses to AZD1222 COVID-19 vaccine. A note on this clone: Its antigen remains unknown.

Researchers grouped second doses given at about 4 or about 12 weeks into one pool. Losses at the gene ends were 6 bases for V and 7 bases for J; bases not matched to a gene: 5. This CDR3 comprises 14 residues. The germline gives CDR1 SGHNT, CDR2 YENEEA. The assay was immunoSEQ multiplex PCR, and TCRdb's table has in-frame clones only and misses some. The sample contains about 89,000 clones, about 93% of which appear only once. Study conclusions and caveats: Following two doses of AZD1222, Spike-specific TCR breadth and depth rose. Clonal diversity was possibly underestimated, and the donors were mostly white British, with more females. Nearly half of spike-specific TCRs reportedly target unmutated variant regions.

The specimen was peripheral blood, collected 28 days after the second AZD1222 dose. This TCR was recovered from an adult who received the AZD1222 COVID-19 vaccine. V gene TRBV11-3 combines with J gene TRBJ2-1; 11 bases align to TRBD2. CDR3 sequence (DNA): TGTGCCAGCAGTTCTCGGACTAGCGGGAATGAGCAGTTCTTC. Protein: CASSSRTSGNEQFF.